This T cell receptor (beta chain) appears in the sequencing data of a study of blood T cell repertoires in COVID-19. Study information: In each case, the material was cDNA or gDNA derived from T cells, B-cell-depleted T cells, or PBMCs.

Clinical history as reported by participants underpinned cohort assignment. Original processing notes: Reference gene primer amplification gave estimated nucleated cell counts. Measured with immunoSEQ multiplex PCR; TCRdb has only the in-frame clones, and not every one. Clone size and the V and J calls come from that table; the DNA yielded D and trimming. The sample contains some 270,000 clones, over 75% of which appear only once. The CDR3 covers 16 residues. V dropped 2 bases and J dropped 3 bases, with 13 bases sitting between them. The germline gives CDR1 SGHTA, CDR2 FQGNSA. This rearrangement joins TRBV7-2 to TRBJ1-4, with unresolved D. Sequenced: PBMCs or T cells enriched from blood (not recorded which). This sequence originates from a woman in her forties or fifties with acute COVID-19. In DNA, the CDR3 is TGTGCCAGCAGCTTAATTGGGCTTGGGTCTAATGAAAAACTGTTTTTT. This translates into CASSLIGLGSNEKLFF.